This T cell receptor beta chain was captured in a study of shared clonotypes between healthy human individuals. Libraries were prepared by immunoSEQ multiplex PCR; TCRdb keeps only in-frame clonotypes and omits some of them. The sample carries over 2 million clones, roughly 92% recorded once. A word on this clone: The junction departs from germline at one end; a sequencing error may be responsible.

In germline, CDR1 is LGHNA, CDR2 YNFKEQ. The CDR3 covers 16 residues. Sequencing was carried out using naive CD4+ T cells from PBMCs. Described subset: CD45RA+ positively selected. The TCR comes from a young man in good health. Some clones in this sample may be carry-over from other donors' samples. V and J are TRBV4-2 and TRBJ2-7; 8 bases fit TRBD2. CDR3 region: CASSQELRTSLGEQYF. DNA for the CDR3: TGTGCCAGCAGTCAAGAGTTGCGGACTAGCCTTGGCGAGCAGTACTTC.